This TCR beta chain came from a study of glioma-infiltrating T cells. Regarding the study as a whole: Above-expected tissue-blood divergence occurred in all gliomas, most in low-grade ones.

V lost 2 bases and J lost 5; bases outside the gene matches: 6. Germline values: CDR1 LNHDA, CDR2 SQIVND (reference sequence). CDR3 length equals 15 residues. Amplification of TCR alpha and beta CDR3 regions from RNA used iRepertoire nested multiplex PCR. For one-step reverse transcription and amplification, about 90-450 ng of tissue mRNA or PBMC total RNA was used. TCRdb reanalysed the multiplex PCR reads using MiXCR and keeps one entry per CDR3 protein. The data contain fewer than 200,000 distinct CDR3 sequences, about 31% of them singletons. This clonotype appeared a few times. What it binds is unknown.

The sequence was obtained from a human donor with low-grade glioma or glioblastoma, undergoing nonglioma brain surgery, or in good health (not recorded which). The chain combines TRBV19 with TRBJ1-5, with 7 bases aligning to TRBD1. Sequenced: glioma tissue, nonneoplastic brain tissue, or PBMCs (not recorded which). The CDR3, as DNA: TGTGCCAGTAGTATAAGGGCCAGGGGGGATCAGCCCCAGCATTTT. Translated: CASSIRARGDQPQHF. The full variable domain, its missing parts supplied by reference TRBV19 and TRBJ1-5, is DGGITQSPKYLFRKEGQNVTLSCEQNLNHDAMYWYRQDPGQGLRLIYYSQIVNDFQKGDIAEGYSVSREKKESFPLTVTSAQKNPTAFYLCASSIRARGDQPQHFGDGTRLSIL.